Listed below are T cell receptor beta chains from one sample, sequenced in a study of T-cell memory formation after mild COVID-19. Using its own MiXCR run on the 5' RACE reads, TCRdb lists one record per CDR3 protein. The sample has some 160,000 distinct CDR3 sequences, around 13% seen once. The specimen sequenced was PBMCs or a T cell subset sorted from them (not recorded which). Source of these receptors: a young man who had mild COVID-19 (a few samples of this study predate the infection). Cell type and time point are not known. Each CDR3 is given with its conserved first and last residue. D genes are given only for firm matches. Size is stated for part of the rows, as once, few or many counts, or as a class when the clone is expanded.

d_call: .; clone_size: .; j_call: TRBJ1-4; v_call: TRBV20-1; cdr3_length: 13; cdr3_nt: TGCAGTGCTAGCGGGGGCGCGGAGGAAAAACTGTTTTTT; cdr3_aa: CSASGGAEEKLFF
d_call: .; clone_size: .; j_call: TRBJ2-5; v_call: TRBV19; cdr3_length: 13; cdr3_nt: TGTGCCAGTAGTGAGACAGTTTCGGAGACCCAGTACTTC; cdr3_aa: CASSETVSETQYF
d_call: .; clone_size: .; j_call: TRBJ2-3; v_call: TRBV20-1; cdr3_length: 12; cdr3_nt: TGCAGTGCTAGTTCGGGCTCCGATACGCAGTATTTT; cdr3_aa: CSASSGSDTQYF
d_call: .; clone_size: .; j_call: TRBJ1-5; v_call: TRBV6-5; cdr3_length: 15; cdr3_nt: TGTGCCAGCAAGCCCCAGGGGCGCCTCATTCAGCCCCAGCATTTT; cdr3_aa: CASKPQGRLIQPQHF
d_call: TRBD2; clone_size: few; j_call: TRBJ2-7; v_call: TRBV12-3/TRBV12-4; cdr3_length: 16; cdr3_nt: TGTGCCAGCAGTTCCCGGCGGGGGGGGAGTCCCTACGAGCAGTACTTC; cdr3_aa: CASSSRRGGSPYEQYF
d_call: .; clone_size: few; j_call: TRBJ2-7; v_call: TRBV20-1; cdr3_length: 16; cdr3_nt: TGCAGTGCTAGAGATAGAAGGCAGGATGTTAGTTACGAGCAGTACTTC; cdr3_aa: CSARDRRQDVSYEQYF
d_call: TRBD2; clone_size: .; j_call: TRBJ2-3; v_call: TRBV20-1; cdr3_length: 15; cdr3_nt: TGCAGTGCTAGCGCGGGGGGAGCCCGCACAGATACGCAGTATTTT; cdr3_aa: CSASAGGARTDTQYF
d_call: .; clone_size: few; j_call: TRBJ1-3; v_call: TRBV12-3/TRBV12-4; cdr3_length: 15; cdr3_nt: TGTGCCAGCAGTTTAGGGATAAGATCTGGAAACACCATATATTTT; cdr3_aa: CASSLGIRSGNTIYF
d_call: .; clone_size: few; j_call: TRBJ2-1; v_call: TRBV7-2; cdr3_length: 13; cdr3_nt: TGTGCCAGCAACCCAAGGACGGTCAATGAGCAGTTCTTC; cdr3_aa: CASNPRTVNEQFF
d_call: TRBD1; clone_size: .; j_call: TRBJ2-5; v_call: TRBV11-2; cdr3_length: 13; cdr3_nt: TGTGCCAGCAGTTCCGAGGGGGCCCCTACCCAGTACTTC; cdr3_aa: CASSSEGAPTQYF
d_call: TRBD2; clone_size: .; j_call: TRBJ2-3; v_call: TRBV4-3; cdr3_length: 16; cdr3_nt: TGCGCCAGCAGCCAAGGTCCTAGCGGGCCAACAGATACGCAGTATTTT; cdr3_aa: CASSQGPSGPTDTQYF
d_call: .; clone_size: .; j_call: TRBJ2-3; v_call: TRBV6-2/TRBV6-3; cdr3_length: 15; cdr3_nt: TGTGCCAGCAGCCAGCGGAATCCGCGCACAGATACGCAGTATTTT; cdr3_aa: CASSQRNPRTDTQYF
d_call: TRBD2; clone_size: .; j_call: TRBJ2-5; v_call: TRBV20-1; cdr3_length: 15; cdr3_nt: TGCAGTGCTAGTTCCAGCGGGGGGGGTTTAGAGACCCAGTACTTC; cdr3_aa: CSASSSGGGLETQYF
d_call: .; clone_size: few; j_call: TRBJ2-3; v_call: TRBV11-2; cdr3_length: 13; cdr3_nt: TGTGCCAGCAGCTTAGATCAGCGACGGGGGCAGTATTTT; cdr3_aa: CASSLDQRRGQYF
d_call: TRBD2; clone_size: medium-sized; j_call: TRBJ2-1; v_call: TRBV6-2/TRBV6-3; cdr3_length: 18; cdr3_nt: TGTGCCAGCAGGGGTGGACTAGCGGGGGTACCCCTCTACAATGAGCAGTTCTTC; cdr3_aa: CASRGGLAGVPLYNEQFF
d_call: .; clone_size: .; j_call: TRBJ2-1; v_call: TRBV7-6; cdr3_length: 16; cdr3_nt: TGTGCCAGCAGCAGTATTATAGGGGGGGCCTACAATGAGCAGTTCTTC; cdr3_aa: CASSSIIGGAYNEQFF
d_call: TRBD1; clone_size: few; j_call: TRBJ1-6; v_call: TRBV2; cdr3_length: 13; cdr3_nt: TGTGCCAGTGGGGACAGGGGAAATTCACCCCTCCACTTT; cdr3_aa: CASGDRGNSPLHF
d_call: TRBD1; clone_size: few; j_call: TRBJ2-7; v_call: TRBV18; cdr3_length: 13; cdr3_nt: TGTGCCAGCTCATGGGACAGGGGCTACGAGCAGTACTTC; cdr3_aa: CASSWDRGYEQYF
d_call: .; clone_size: .; j_call: TRBJ2-7; v_call: TRBV7-2; cdr3_length: 12; cdr3_nt: TGTGCCAGCAGCTTAGGGAGGGCCGAGCAGTACTTC; cdr3_aa: CASSLGRAEQYF
d_call: .; clone_size: .; j_call: TRBJ2-7; v_call: TRBV21-1; cdr3_length: 16; cdr3_nt: TGTGCCAGCTCCCCGGGGGGCGCAGGGGACGAGCGGGAGCAGTACTTC; cdr3_aa: CASSPGGAGDEREQYF
d_call: TRBD1; clone_size: many; j_call: TRBJ2-7; v_call: TRBV7-9; cdr3_length: 16; cdr3_nt: TGTGCCAGCAGCTTAGCGTTAGGACAGGGGGCGCGCGAGCAGTACTTC; cdr3_aa: CASSLALGQGAREQYF
d_call: .; clone_size: .; j_call: TRBJ2-5; v_call: TRBV20-1; cdr3_length: 12; cdr3_nt: TGCAGTGCATCGGGGGGCTTCGAGACCCAGTACTTC; cdr3_aa: CSASGGFETQYF
d_call: TRBD2; clone_size: many; j_call: TRBJ2-3; v_call: TRBV12-3/TRBV12-4; cdr3_length: 15; cdr3_nt: TGTGCCAGCAGAAGGACTAGCGGGGGCACAGATACGCAGTATTTT; cdr3_aa: CASRRTSGGTDTQYF
d_call: TRBD1; clone_size: .; j_call: TRBJ1-1; v_call: TRBV4-3; cdr3_length: 15; cdr3_nt: TGCGCCAGCAGCCACATCTCGACAGGGGGCCTGGAAGCTTTCTTT; cdr3_aa: CASSHISTGGLEAFF
d_call: TRBD2; clone_size: .; j_call: TRBJ2-3; v_call: TRBV6-5; cdr3_length: 15; cdr3_nt: TGTGCCAGCAGTTACGCCCGGGGGGGCACAGATACGCAGTATTTT; cdr3_aa: CASSYARGGTDTQYF
d_call: TRBD2; clone_size: few; j_call: TRBJ2-5; v_call: TRBV7-2; cdr3_length: 16; cdr3_nt: TGTGCCAGCAGCTTAGGCGGGACTAGCGTTGGCGAGACCCAGTACTTC; cdr3_aa: CASSLGGTSVGETQYF
d_call: .; clone_size: few; j_call: TRBJ2-7; v_call: TRBV5-1; cdr3_length: 13; cdr3_nt: TGCGCCAGCAGCTTCGCGCAAAACTACGAGCAGTACTTC; cdr3_aa: CASSFAQNYEQYF
d_call: .; clone_size: few; j_call: TRBJ2-2; v_call: TRBV4-2; cdr3_length: 12; cdr3_nt: TGTGCCAGCAGCAAAGGGACCGGGGAGCTGTTTTTT; cdr3_aa: CASSKGTGELFF
d_call: .; clone_size: .; j_call: TRBJ2-7; v_call: TRBV18; cdr3_length: 14; cdr3_nt: TGTGCCAGCTCACCACAGTTAGGCTCCTACGAGCAGTACTTC; cdr3_aa: CASSPQLGSYEQYF
d_call: TRBD2; clone_size: .; j_call: TRBJ2-5; v_call: TRBV5-4; cdr3_length: 16; cdr3_nt: TGTGCCAGCAGTCACGGACTAGCGGGGGTCCAAGAGACCCAGTACTTC; cdr3_aa: CASSHGLAGVQETQYF